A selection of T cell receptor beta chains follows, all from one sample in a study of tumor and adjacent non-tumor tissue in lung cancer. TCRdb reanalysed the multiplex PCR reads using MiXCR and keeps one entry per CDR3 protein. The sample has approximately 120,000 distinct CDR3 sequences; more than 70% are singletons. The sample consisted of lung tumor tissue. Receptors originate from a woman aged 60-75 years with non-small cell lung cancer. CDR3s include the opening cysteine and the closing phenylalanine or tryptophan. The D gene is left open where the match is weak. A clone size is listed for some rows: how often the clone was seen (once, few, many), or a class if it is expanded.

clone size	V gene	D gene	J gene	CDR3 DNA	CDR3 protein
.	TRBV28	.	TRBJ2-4	TGTGCCAGCAATCCTCAACAGGACACTAAAAACATTCAGTACTTC	CASNPQQDTKNIQYF
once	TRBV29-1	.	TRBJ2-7	TGTAGCATTGCGACCGACATCGGGAAGGAGCAGTACTTC	CSIATDIGKEQYF
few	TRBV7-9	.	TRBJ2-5	TGTGTCAGCAGCCACCGGACGGATGGGAGAGAGACCCAGTACTTC	CVSSHRTDGRETQYF
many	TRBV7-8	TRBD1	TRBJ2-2	TGTGCCTGCCGGACAGGGAACACCGGGGAGCTGTTTTTT	CACRTGNTGELFF
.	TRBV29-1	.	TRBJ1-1	TGCAGCGGGGGTATGAGGGCAGAAGCTTTCTTC	CSGGMRAEAFF
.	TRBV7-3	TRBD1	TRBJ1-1	TGTGCCAGCAGCTTAAAGGCCCCGACAGGGGGCGCGGTCACTGAAGCTTTCTTT	CASSLKAPTGGAVTEAFF
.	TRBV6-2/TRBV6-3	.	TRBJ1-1	TGTGCCAGCAGTTACAGGGGGAACACTGGAGCATTCTTT	CASSYRGNTGAFF
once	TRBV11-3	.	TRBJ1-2	TGTGCCAGCAACTTAGCCAGGGATCTTGGCTACACCTTC	CASNLARDLGYTF
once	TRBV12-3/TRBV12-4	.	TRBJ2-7	TGTGCCAGCAGCTGGCGTGGGTCTCTCAACGAGCAGTATTTC	CASSWRGSLNEQYF
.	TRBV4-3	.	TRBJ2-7	TGCGCCAGCAGCCGCGACGGTAGCGGCTCCTACGAGCAGCACTTC	CASSRDGSGSYEQHF
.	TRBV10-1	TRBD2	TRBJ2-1	TGCGCCAGCAGTGCTTTAGCTAGCGGGAACAACGAGCAGTTCTTC	CASSALASGNNEQFF
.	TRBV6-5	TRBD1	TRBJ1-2	TGTGCCAGCAGTAACTCGACAGGGAAGGGCTACACCTTC	CASSNSTGKGYTF
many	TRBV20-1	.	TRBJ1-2	TGCAGTGCTAGAGATTTTCGGGGGGCGACTGGCTACACCTTC	CSARDFRGATGYTF
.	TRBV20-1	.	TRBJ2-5	TGCAGTGTTAGAGATGGAGAGACCCAGTACTTC	CSVRDGETQYF
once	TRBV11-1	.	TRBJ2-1	TGTGCCAGCAGCCCAATGCGGGATGAGCAGTTCTTC	CASSPMRDEQFF
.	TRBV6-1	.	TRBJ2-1	TGTGCCAGCAGTGCCCGTGACCCTGGGACCTCCATTGAGCAGTTCTTC	CASSARDPGTSIEQFF
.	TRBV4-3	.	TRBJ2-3	TGCGCTAGCAGCCAGAGGGTAGAGGGCATCACAGATACGCAGTTTTTT	CASSQRVEGITDTQFF
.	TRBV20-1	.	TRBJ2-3	TGCAGTGCGCCTACTAGGAGCTCAGATACGCATTATTTT	CSAPTRSSDTHYF
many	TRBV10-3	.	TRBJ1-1	TGTGCCATCAGTGACCAGAACACTGAAGCTTTCTTT	CAISDQNTEAFF
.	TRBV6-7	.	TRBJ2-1	TGTGCCAGCACGACCAGAGCCGGGACTCACTCCTACAATGAGCATTTCTTC	CASTTRAGTHSYNEHFF
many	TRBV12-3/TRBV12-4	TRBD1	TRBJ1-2	TGTGCCAGCAGTTCCTCGGGACAGGGGGCAGGTGGCTACACCTTC	CASSSSGQGAGGYTF
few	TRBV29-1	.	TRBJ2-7	TGCAGCGTTGAGCAGGGTGCTGGCTGCGAGCAGTACTTC	CSVEQGAGCEQYF
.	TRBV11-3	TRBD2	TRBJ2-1	TGTGCCAACAGCTTAGAGTTGACTAGCGGCAGCCATGATGAGCAGTTCTTC	CANSLELTSGSHDEQFF
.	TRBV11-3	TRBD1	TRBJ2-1	TGTCCCAGCGGCCTGGGACAGTCTCTCAATGAGCAGTTCTTC	CPSGLGQSLNEQFF
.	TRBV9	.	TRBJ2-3	TGTGCCAGCAGCGTAGATTTTGGGCCTCAGTATTTT	CASSVDFGPQYF
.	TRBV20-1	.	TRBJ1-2	TGCAGTACTCATACCGGGACAAGGGGAAAAGGCTACACCTTC	CSTHTGTRGKGYTF
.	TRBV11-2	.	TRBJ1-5	TGTGCCAACAGCCTCAAGGGGGTCAGGGATAGCAATAAGCCCCAGCATTTT	CANSLKGVRDSNKPQHF
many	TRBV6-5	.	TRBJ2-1	TGTGCCAGCAGGGAGAACTCCTACAATGAGCAGTTCTTC	CASRENSYNEQFF
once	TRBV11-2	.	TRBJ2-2	TGTGCCAGCAGCTCTTTCCAGATCGGGGAGCTGTTTTTT	CASSSFQIGELFF
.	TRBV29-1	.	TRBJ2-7	TGCAGCGTTGAACTCCGACACGGGGCTTCGTACAAGCAGTACTTC	CSVELRHGASYKQYF
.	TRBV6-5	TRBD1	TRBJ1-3	TGTGCCAGCAGTTATGCACAGGGGGTATACACCATATATTTT	CASSYAQGVYTIYF
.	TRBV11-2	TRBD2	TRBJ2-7	TGTGCCAGGAGCTACGGGTTTAGCGGGAGCTACGAGCAGTACTTC	CARSYGFSGSYEQYF
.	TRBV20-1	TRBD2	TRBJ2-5	TGCAGTGCTAGAAATTTGACTAGCGGGAGGTGGGAGACCAAGTACTTC	CSARNLTSGRWETKYF
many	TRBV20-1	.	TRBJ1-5	TGCAGTGAGGAGGAAGATCAGCCCCAGCATTTT	CSEEEDQPQHF
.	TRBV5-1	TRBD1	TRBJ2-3	TGCGCCAGCCGGGACAGTAGCACAGATACGCAGTATTTT	CASRDSSTDTQYF
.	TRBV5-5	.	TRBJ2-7	TGTGCCAGCGGCCCGACCCCGGGGTCGATGGGTTACGAGCAGTACTTC	CASGPTPGSMGYEQYF
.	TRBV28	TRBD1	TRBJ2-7	TGTGTCAGCAGTCTAGGGACAGGGAGGGGTTTGGGGCAGTACTTC	CVSSLGTGRGLGQYF